This is a list of T cell receptor beta chains from one sample in a study of CD8+CD57+ T cells in acquired aplastic anemia. Each CDR3 protein is one row after TCRdb ran MiXCR on the reads. Altogether about 48,000 distinct CDR3 sequences are present, over 60% being singletons, with the ten largest covering 30% to 40%. Sequenced sample: sorted CD4+, CD8+, or CD8+CD57+ T cells (not recorded which) from PBMCs. All receptors come from a human donor in good health, serving as a control. CDR3s include the opening cysteine and the closing phenylalanine or tryptophan. Each record gives: clone size, J gene, V gene, D gene, CDR3 protein, CDR3 DNA. A D gene is named only where the DNA matches it firmly. Not every row has a clone size; where given, it reads once, few, many or a size class.

abundance: .; j_gene: TRBJ2-2; v_gene: TRBV20-1; d_gene: TRBD1; CDR3aa: CSARDRAQGGELFF; CDR3nt: TGCAGTGCCAGGGACAGGGCCCAGGGCGGGGAGCTGTTTTTT
abundance: large; j_gene: TRBJ1-6; v_gene: TRBV10-1; d_gene: .; CDR3aa: CASSDGRTYNSPLHF; CDR3nt: TGCGCCAGCAGTGACGGGAGGACCTATAATTCACCCCTCCACTTT
abundance: once; j_gene: TRBJ2-7; v_gene: TRBV6-1; d_gene: .; CDR3aa: CASSEAAEASYEQYF; CDR3nt: TGTGCCAGCAGTGAAGCGGCGGAGGCCTCCTACGAGCAGTACTTC
abundance: .; j_gene: TRBJ1-2; v_gene: TRBV2; d_gene: .; CDR3aa: CASRGSSFYGYTF; CDR3nt: TGTGCCAGCAGGGGCAGCAGTTTCTATGGCTACACCTTC
abundance: few; j_gene: TRBJ2-7; v_gene: TRBV24-1; d_gene: TRBD1; CDR3aa: CATSDLGQGDEQYF; CDR3nt: TGTGCCACCAGTGATTTGGGACAGGGAGACGAGCAGTACTTC
abundance: .; j_gene: TRBJ1-6; v_gene: TRBV2; d_gene: .; CDR3aa: CASSEILASADNSPLHF; CDR3nt: TGTGCCAGCAGTGAGATACTAGCGTCGGCCGATAATTCACCCCTCCACTTT
abundance: .; j_gene: TRBJ1-1; v_gene: TRBV24-1; d_gene: .; CDR3aa: CATSERDTEAFF; CDR3nt: TGTGCCACCAGTGAACGAGACACTGAAGCTTTCTTT
abundance: .; j_gene: TRBJ2-7; v_gene: TRBV7-3; d_gene: .; CDR3aa: CASSSPRDGHYEQYF; CDR3nt: TGTGCCAGCAGCTCCCCCCGGGACGGACATTACGAGCAGTACTTC
abundance: .; j_gene: TRBJ1-2; v_gene: TRBV4-1; d_gene: .; CDR3aa: CASSQGGRYGYTF; CDR3nt: TGCGCCAGCAGCCAGGGAGGCCGCTATGGCTACACCTTC
abundance: .; j_gene: TRBJ2-6; v_gene: TRBV7-6; d_gene: .; CDR3aa: CASSSQGSSGANVLTF; CDR3nt: TGTGCCAGCAGCTCACAGGGTTCCTCTGGGGCCAACGTCCTGACTTTC
abundance: once; j_gene: TRBJ1-4; v_gene: TRBV15; d_gene: TRBD1; CDR3aa: CATSGRGTNEKLFF; CDR3nt: TGTGCCACCAGCGGCAGGGGGACTAATGAAAAACTGTTTTTT
abundance: .; j_gene: TRBJ2-3; v_gene: TRBV7-9; d_gene: TRBD1; CDR3aa: CASSRTGGTDTQYF; CDR3nt: TGTGCCAGCAGCCGGACAGGGGGCACAGATACGCAGTATTTT
abundance: .; j_gene: TRBJ1-5; v_gene: TRBV19; d_gene: TRBD1; CDR3aa: CASSPDREYQPQHF; CDR3nt: TGTGCCAGTAGCCCGGACAGGGAATATCAGCCCCAGCATTTT
abundance: .; j_gene: TRBJ2-1; v_gene: TRBV25-1; d_gene: TRBD2; CDR3aa: CASRTHSGRDFYNEQFF; CDR3nt: TGTGCCAGCAGAACCCATAGCGGGAGAGACTTCTACAATGAGCAGTTCTTC
abundance: .; j_gene: TRBJ1-4; v_gene: TRBV2; d_gene: TRBD1; CDR3aa: CASSERTGFNEKLFF; CDR3nt: TGTGCCAGCAGTGAAAGGACAGGGTTTAATGAAAAACTGTTTTTT
abundance: .; j_gene: TRBJ2-7; v_gene: TRBV20-1; d_gene: TRBD2; CDR3aa: CSASRLAGEGEQYF; CDR3nt: TGCAGTGCTAGCCGACTAGCGGGAGAGGGTGAGCAGTACTTC
abundance: once; j_gene: TRBJ2-5; v_gene: TRBV15; d_gene: .; CDR3aa: CATSRGRETQYF; CDR3nt: TGTGCCACCAGCAGAGGTAGAGAGACCCAGTACTTC
abundance: .; j_gene: TRBJ2-7; v_gene: TRBV25-1; d_gene: TRBD1; CDR3aa: CASSEYSGTGSPYEQYF; CDR3nt: TGTGCCAGCAGTGAATACTCCGGGACAGGTTCGCCCTACGAGCAGTACTTC
abundance: .; j_gene: TRBJ2-3; v_gene: TRBV12-3/TRBV12-4; d_gene: .; CDR3aa: CASSLPPVNLQGGYPDTQYF; CDR3nt: TGTGCCAGCAGTTTACCGCCCGTCAACTTACAGGGCGGATATCCAGATACGCAGTATTTT
abundance: .; j_gene: TRBJ2-3; v_gene: TRBV10-3; d_gene: .; CDR3aa: CAISELNTDTQYF; CDR3nt: TGTGCCATCAGTGAGCTAAACACAGATACGCAGTATTTT